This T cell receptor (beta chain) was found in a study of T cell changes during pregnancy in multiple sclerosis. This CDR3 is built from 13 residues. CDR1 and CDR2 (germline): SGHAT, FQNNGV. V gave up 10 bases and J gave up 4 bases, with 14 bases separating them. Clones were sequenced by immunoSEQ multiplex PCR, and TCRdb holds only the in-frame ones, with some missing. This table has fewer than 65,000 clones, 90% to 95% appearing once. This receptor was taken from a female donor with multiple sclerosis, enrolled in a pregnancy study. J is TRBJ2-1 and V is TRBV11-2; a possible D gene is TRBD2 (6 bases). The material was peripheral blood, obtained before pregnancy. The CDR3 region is CAIPGTRYNEQFF. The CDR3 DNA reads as TGTGCCATTCCCGGGACTCGGTACAATGAGCAGTTCTTC.